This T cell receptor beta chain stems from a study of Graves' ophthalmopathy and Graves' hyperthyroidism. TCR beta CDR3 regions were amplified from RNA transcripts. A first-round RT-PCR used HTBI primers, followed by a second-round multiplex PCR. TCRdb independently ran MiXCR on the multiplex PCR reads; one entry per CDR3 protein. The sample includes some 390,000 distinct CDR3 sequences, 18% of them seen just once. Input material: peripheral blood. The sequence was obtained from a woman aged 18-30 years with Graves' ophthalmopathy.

CDR3 DNA: TGTGCCAGCAACGACTTGACTAGCGGGGGACACCTCACTGCCGGGGAGCTGTTTTTT. Amino acid sequence: CASNDLTSGGHLTAGELFF. The chain combines TRBV28 with TRBJ2-2; 12 nucleotides match TRBD2. Losses at the gene ends were 7 bases for V and 6 bases for J; bases not matched to a gene: 18. CDR1 and CDR2 from the germline V gene are MDHEN and SYDVKM. CDR3 length equals 19 residues. Full variable domain (rest looked up from reference TRBV28 and TRBJ2-2): DVKVTQSSRYLVKRTGEKVFLECVQDMDHENMFWYRQDPGLGLRLIYFSYDVKMKEKGDIPEGYSVSREKKERFSLILESASTNQTSMYLCASNDLTSGGHLTAGELFFGEGSRLTVL.